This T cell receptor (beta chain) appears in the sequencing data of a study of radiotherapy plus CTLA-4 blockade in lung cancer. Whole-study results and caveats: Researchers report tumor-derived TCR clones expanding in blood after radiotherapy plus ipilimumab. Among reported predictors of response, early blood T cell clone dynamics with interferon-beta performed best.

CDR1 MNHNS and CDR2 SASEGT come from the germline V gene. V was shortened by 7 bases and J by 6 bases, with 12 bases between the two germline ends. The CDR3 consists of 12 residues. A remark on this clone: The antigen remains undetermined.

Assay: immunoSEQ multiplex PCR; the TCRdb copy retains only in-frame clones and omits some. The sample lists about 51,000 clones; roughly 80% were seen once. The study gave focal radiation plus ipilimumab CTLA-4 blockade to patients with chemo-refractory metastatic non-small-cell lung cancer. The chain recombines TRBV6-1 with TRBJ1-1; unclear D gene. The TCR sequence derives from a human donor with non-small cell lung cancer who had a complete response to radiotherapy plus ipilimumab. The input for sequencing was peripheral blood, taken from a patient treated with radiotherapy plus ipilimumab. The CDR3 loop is CASIRVKAEAFF. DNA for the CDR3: TGTGCCAGCATTCGGGTGAAGGCTGAAGCTTTCTTT.